Each of the 30 T cell receptor beta chains below was sequenced from the same sample in a study of blood T cell repertoires in COVID-19. The table came from immunoSEQ multiplex PCR; TCRdb's copy has only in-frame clones and leaves some out. The repertoire holds over 200,000 clones, with roughly four fifths as singletons. The sample was peripheral blood. The origin of the receptors is a woman aged 40 to 55 with active or convalescent COVID-19.

This chain links TRBV4-3 with TRBJ1-6; the match to TRBD1 covers 9 bases. With 1 base clipped from V and 9 bases from J, the junction kept 10 bases outside the gene matches. Germline values: CDR1 LGHNA, CDR2 YSLEER. The length of the CDR3 is 17 residues. In nucleotides, the CDR3 is TGCGCCAGCAGCCAAGGCCGGGACAGGGAGTATGGTTCACCCCTCCACTTT. Translation gives CASSQGRDREYGSPLHF.

Only one count was recorded for this clone. The chain carries TRBV27 and TRBJ1-5; 8 bases match TRBD1. The V and J ends lost 5 bases and 2 bases, in that order; junction bases with no gene match: 5. Germline loops: CDR1 MNHEY, CDR2 SMNVEV (reference sequence). The CDR3 contains 15 residues. DNA of the CDR3: TGTGCCAGCAGTCCAGAGACAGGGGGCAATCAGCCCCAGCATTTT. This gives the protein CASSPETGGNQPQHF.

DNA of the CDR3: TGTGCCACTTTCTCAGCACAGAAGGGCACAGATACGCAGTATTTT. Protein product: CATFSAQKGTDTQYF. The rearrangement links TRBV24-1 to TRBJ2-3; D remains unclear. Germline CDR1 reads KGHDR; CDR2 reads SFDVKD. Trimming left V 10 bases short and J 1 base short, with 17 bases between. The CDR3 covers 15 residues.

The chain joins TRBV7-2 to TRBJ2-1; 9 positions match TRBD2. The CDR3 extends over 16 amino acids. CDR1 SGHTA and CDR2 FQGNSA come from the germline V gene. V shed 5 bases, J shed 7 bases, and the junction held 12 bases outside the gene matches. CDR3 bases: TGTGCCAGCAGCCCTAGGACCCAGCGGGGGGTTAATGAGCAGTTCTTC. Its translation is CASSPRTQRGVNEQFF.

This rearrangement joins TRBV18 to TRBJ1-6, with 9 bases aligning to TRBD1. The V and J ends lost 5 bases and 5 bases, in that order; junction bases with no gene match: 4. This CDR3 is built from 15 residues. Germline lookup yields CDR1 KGHSH and CDR2 LQKENI. The CDR3 nucleotides are TGTGCCAGCTCATCAAGGGACAGGGATAATTCACCCCTCCACTTT. Translating gives CASSSRDRDNSPLHF.

This clone has only one observation. The J gene is TRBJ2-7, the V gene TRBV4-3; a possible D gene is TRBD1 (5 bases). The ends were cut back, 0 bases at V and 4 bases at J, with 19 bases in the middle. From germline, CDR1 is LGHNA and CDR2 YSLEER. The CDR3 length is 17 residues. The CDR3 DNA reads as TGCGCCAGCAGCCAAGATAGGGGCAGGGTAGGGGCATACGAGCAGTACTTC. It is translated as CASSQDRGRVGAYEQYF.

The V call is TRBV9, the J call TRBJ2-7, with D perhaps TRBD1 (6 bases). Germline V gene lookup returns CDR1 SGDLS and CDR2 YYNGEE. V dropped 4 bases and J dropped 2 bases, with 22 bases sitting between them. The CDR3 loop spans 17 amino acids. The CDR3: CASSLEAGALRPYEQYF. As DNA, the CDR3 is TGTGCCAGCAGCCTCGAAGCAGGGGCCTTACGACCCTACGAGCAGTACTTC.

This clone has more than one count but fewer than ten. The rearrangement joins TRBV2 to TRBJ2-5, with D unclear. Trimming left V 2 bases short and J 3 bases short, with 4 bases between. Germline V gene data show CDR1 as SNHLY and CDR2 as FYNNEI. The CDR3 spans 12 residues. The CDR3 sequence: CASSEQKETQYF. CDR3 DNA sequence: TGTGCCAGCAGTGAACAGAAAGAGACCCAGTACTTC.

The chain recombines TRBV4-3 with TRBJ1-1; 12 positions match TRBD1. J lost 0 bases, V lost 4 bases, and 12 bases had no gene match. The CDR3 totals 19 residues. Germline CDR1 reads LGHNA; CDR2 reads YSLEER. Here the CDR3 DNA reads TGCGCCAGCAGCCGGGGATGGCGGGACAGGGGGCAACTGAACACTGAAGCTTTCTTT. Its translation: CASSRGWRDRGQLNTEAFF.

The CDR3: CASSPKTGSEQYF. The CDR3, as DNA: TGTGCCAGCAGCCCAAAGACAGGGTCCGAGCAGTACTTC. V usage is TRBV7-3 and J usage is TRBJ2-7, with TRBD1 matching over 7 bases. Germline loops: CDR1 SGHTA, CDR2 FQGTGA. V lost 5 bases, J lost 6 bases, and 7 bases stayed unmatched. The CDR3 extends over 13 amino acids. The entire variable domain, with the rest obtained from reference TRBV7-3 and TRBJ2-7, is as follows: GAGVSQTPSNKVTEKGKYVELRCDPISGHTALYWYRQSLGQGPEFLIYFQGTGAADDSGLPNDRFFAVRPEGSVSTLKIQRTERGDSAVYLCASSPKTGSEQYFGPGTRLTVT.

V usage is TRBV9 and J usage is TRBJ2-5, with TRBD1 as a possible D gene (6 bases). V lost 0 bases to trimming and J lost 2 bases, with 11 bases between them. CDR3 size: 15 residues. Germline loops: CDR1 SGDLS, CDR2 YYNGEE. CDR3 coding DNA: TGTGCCAGCAGCGTAGCTGGGCAGGGGCAAGAGACCCAGTACTTC. Translated, it gives CASSVAGQGQETQYF.

The chain carries TRBV5-8 and TRBJ1-5; D might be TRBD1 (6 bases). This CDR3 has 12 amino acids. Trimming removed 5 bases from V and 5 bases from J, with 8 bases in between. CDR1 SGHTS and CDR2 YDEGEE come from the germline V gene. The DNA for the CDR3 is TGTGCCAGCAGGCGACAGGATCAGCCCCAGCATTTT. Amino acid sequence: CASRRQDQPQHF.

The V call is TRBV5-1, the J call TRBJ1-3, with D unclear. CDR1 and CDR2 from the germline V gene are SGHRS and YFSETQ. Trimming took 4 bases from V and 2 from J, leaving 19 bases between them. CDR3 length: 17 amino acids. The CDR3 DNA reads as TGCGCCAGCAGCCCTTCATCAACCGGGGTCCCTGGAAACACCATATATTTT. Residues: CASSPSSTGVPGNTIYF. Supplemented by reference TRBV5-1 and TRBJ1-3, the full variable domain reads KAGVTQTPRYLIKTRGQQVTLSCSPISGHRSVSWYQQTPGQGLQFLFEYFSETQRNKGNFPGRFSGRQFSNSRSEMNVSTLELGDSALYLCASSPSSTGVPGNTIYFGEGSWLTVV.

Details on this clone: It is likely a read error, because the conserved phenylalanine at the end of the CDR3 is missing. Because the CDR3's place on the DNA is in doubt, the DNA is left out and the CDR3 is given as listed by TCRdb. The chain carries TRBV7-2 and TRBJ1-1. Germline CDR1 reads SGHTA; CDR2 reads FQGNSA. The CDR3 is 10 residues long, counting both termini. The CDR3: CASSRTGGAL.

The gene calls are TRBV5-1 and TRBJ1-4; TRBD1 matches 7 bases. Trimming took 4 bases from V and 0 from J; bases not matched to a gene: 3. The germline CDR1 and CDR2 sequences are SGHRS and YFSETQ. The CDR3 sequence is 15 residues long. The CDR3 here is CASSGTVATNEKLFF. CDR3 DNA sequence: TGCGCCAGCAGCGGGACAGTTGCAACTAATGAAAAACTGTTTTTT.

The chain combines TRBV6-5 with TRBJ1-1; the match to TRBD1 covers 7 bases. The V gene end was trimmed by 2 bases and the J gene end by 1 base; junction bases not matched to a gene: 7. Per the germline V gene, CDR1 is MNHEY and CDR2 is SVGAGI. This CDR3 is built from 16 residues. The DNA for the CDR3 is TGTGCCAGCAGTTACCTCCGACAGGGAAGGAACACTGAAGCTTTCTTT. It codes for CASSYLRQGRNTEAFF.

This chain links TRBV15 with TRBJ1-2; maybe TRBD1 (6 bases). Germline V CDR1 and CDR2: LNHNV, YYDKDF (reference sequence). Deletions cut 5 bases from V and 0 bases from J, with 22 bases between. This CDR3 region has 18 residues. The chain's CDR3 is CATSPRWQGTRPNYGYTF. The CDR3 nucleotides are TGTGCCACCAGCCCCCGGTGGCAGGGGACGCGGCCTAACTATGGCTACACCTTC.

This chain connects TRBV19 to TRBJ1-2; 8 positions agree with TRBD1. Germline V gene sequence: CDR1 LNHDA, CDR2 SQIVND (reference sequence). The CDR3 covers 14 residues. Losses at the gene ends were 7 bases for V and 4 bases for J; bases not matched to a gene: 8. DNA of the CDR3: TGTGCCAGTACCCCGACAGGGGACTCCTATGGCTACACCTTC. Translating it yields CASTPTGDSYGYTF.

V usage is TRBV6-5 and J usage is TRBJ1-1; TRBD1 is a possible D gene (6 bases). The V gene lost 8 bases and the J gene lost 7 bases, with 11 bases spanning the gap. CDR1 MNHEY and CDR2 SVGAGI come from the germline V gene. The CDR3 extends over 11 amino acids. The CDR3 loop reads CASGTPIEAFF. The CDR3 DNA reads as TGTGCCAGCGGGACACCGATTGAAGCTTTCTTT.

The chain has TRBV5-6 and TRBJ2-5; 7 positions agree with TRBD1. The CDR3 loop spans 12 amino acids. The V and J ends lost 7 bases and 6 bases, in that order; junction bases with no gene match: 6. The germline V gene encodes CDR1 SGHDT and CDR2 YYEEEE. The CDR3 nucleotides are TGTGCCAGCGCCCGGGACAGTCAGACCCAGTACTTC. It is translated as CASARDSQTQYF.

V and J are TRBV18 and TRBJ1-1; maybe TRBD1 (6 bases). The CDR3 contains 12 residues. CDR1 is KGHSH, CDR2 LQKENI, per germline. V was clipped by 3 bases and J by 6 bases, with 8 bases between them. This CDR3 reads CASSPRQAEAFF. The CDR3 DNA follows: TGTGCCAGCTCACCCCGACAGGCTGAAGCTTTCTTT.

The chain couples TRBV18 to TRBJ1-1; D perhaps matches TRBD1 (5 bases). The CDR3 is 16 residues long. Trimming stripped 2 bases from V and 5 bases from J, with 18 bases between. Germline V gives CDR1 KGHSH, CDR2 LQKENI. The CDR3 DNA is TGTGCCAGCTCACCATCGCGGTCTCAGGGTCTAACTGAAGCTTTCTTT. Translation: CASSPSRSQGLTEAFF.

This chain links TRBV4-2 with TRBJ1-2, with 7 bases fitting TRBD1. This CDR3 region has 16 residues. Trimming removed 0 bases from V and 8 bases from J; junction bases left unmatched: 12. Germline loops: CDR1 LGHNA, CDR2 YNFKEQ. The CDR3 here is CASSQDFPGQQGGYTF. The CDR3 bases are TGTGCCAGCAGCCAAGATTTCCCCGGGCAACAGGGGGGCTACACCTTC.

The rearrangement uses TRBV11-1 and TRBJ2-1; no clear D. Trimming left V 6 bases short and J 6 bases short, with 15 bases between. The CDR3 sequence is 14 residues long. Germline CDR1 SGHAT, CDR2 FQDESV (reference sequence). The CDR3 sequence: CASSFPASLNEQFF. The CDR3 DNA reads TGTGCCAGCAGTTTTCCCGCTAGTCTCAATGAGCAGTTCTTC.

This chain joins TRBV15 and TRBJ1-2, with D perhaps matching TRBD1 (6 bases). The germline gives CDR1 LNHNV, CDR2 YYDKDF (reference sequence). The CDR3 sequence is 17 residues long. Between the trimmed V and J ends, which lost 5 bases and 0 bases, there was a span of 19 bases. CDR3 DNA: TGTGCCACCAGCGGCTCATTCAGGGGAGCTCCTAACTATGGCTACACCTTC. Protein product: CATSGSFRGAPNYGYTF.

The V call is TRBV11-2, the J call TRBJ1-4; perhaps TRBD1 as D (5 bases). The V gene's germline CDR1 is SGHAT and CDR2 FQNNGV. Deletions cut 1 base from V and 5 bases from J, with 11 bases between. This CDR3 is 15 amino acids long. CDR3 sequence (DNA): TGTGCCAGCAGCTTAGTAGTCCGGGGGAATGAAAAACTGTTTTTT. Its protein is CASSLVVRGNEKLFF.

This clone was counted once. The V call is TRBV13, the J call TRBJ2-6; the D gene is possibly TRBD1 (7 bases). V was cut by 2 bases and J by 0 bases, with 11 bases left in between. The CDR3 runs to 17 residues. Germline assignment: CDR1 PRHDT and CDR2 FYEKMQ (reference sequence). Here the CDR3 DNA reads TGTGCCAGCAGCTTAAACAGGGGACTCTCTGGGGCCAACGTCCTGACTTTC. It codes for CASSLNRGLSGANVLTF.

The V gene is TRBV4-3, the J gene TRBJ2-5; a weak D match, TRBD1 (7 bases). The CDR3 is made up of 17 amino acids. Germline CDR1 LGHNA, CDR2 YSLEER. Between the trimmed V and J ends, which lost 0 bases and 0 bases, there was a span of 14 bases. CDR3 DNA sequence: TGCGCCAGCAGCCAAGATGCGGGACAGCTGTACCAAGAGACCCAGTACTTC. It specifies CASSQDAGQLYQETQYF.

The DNA for the CDR3 is TGTGCCAGCAGTTCGCCCGGCAGCGGGATCTACGAGCAGTACTTC. Its translation: CASSSPGSGIYEQYF. V is TRBV28 and J is TRBJ2-7; 7 nucleotides agree with TRBD2. After removal of 4 bases from V and 3 bases from J, the junction contained 9 bases not matched to a gene. CDR3 length: 15 residues. Germline-derived CDR1 and CDR2 are MDHEN and SYDVKM.

J is TRBJ1-6 and V is TRBV2; D gene ambiguous. V was cut by 6 bases and J by 0 bases, with 6 bases left in between. Per the germline V gene, CDR1 is SNHLY and CDR2 is FYNNEI. CDR3 length: 14 amino acids. The CDR3 protein is CASRLSSYNSPLHF. The CDR3 DNA reads TGTGCCAGCAGACTAAGCTCCTATAATTCACCCCTCCACTTT.